The 10 T cell receptor beta chains below were found in one sample sequenced in a study of siplizumab effects on memory and regulatory T cells. TCRdb's copy holds only in-frame clones and misses some; the assay was immunoSEQ multiplex PCR. The sample has fewer than 110,000 clones, around nine tenths seen once; the top ten hold about 11%. Sequencing used non-Treg CD4+ T cells sorted from blood. The receptors stem from a human donor in good health.

This chain connects TRBV5-4 to TRBJ2-7, with 9 bases lining up with TRBD1. The CDR3 loop spans 13 amino acids. The V gene's germline CDR1 is SGHNT and CDR2 YYREEE (reference sequence). Trimming took 9 bases from V and 6 from J; bases not matched to a gene: 10. CDR3: CAIHRDRVGEQYF. CDR3 bases: TGTGCCATCCACCGGGACAGGGTCGGCGAGCAGTACTTC.

The chain combines TRBV2 with TRBJ2-7; D gene unclear. The CDR3 consists of 15 residues. In germline, CDR1 is SNHLY, CDR2 FYNNEI. V was pared by 6 bases and J by 5 bases, with 20 bases between. This CDR3 reads CASRADRPIVHEQYF. In nucleotides, the CDR3 is TGTGCCAGCAGGGCGGACCGACCCATAGTCCACGAGCAGTACTTC.

V gene TRBV18 combines with J gene TRBJ2-3; 7 bases align to TRBD1. After removal of 3 bases from V and 4 bases from J, the junction contained 7 bases not matched to a gene. CDR3 length: 15 amino acids. In germline, CDR1 is KGHSH, CDR2 LQKENI. CDR3 protein: CASSPDRELPDTQYF. CDR3 DNA: TGTGCCAGCTCACCCGACAGGGAATTACCAGATACGCAGTATTTT. Filled out from reference TRBV18 and TRBJ2-3, the complete variable domain reads NAGVMQNPRHLVRRRGQEARLRCSPMKGHSHVYWYRQLPEEGLKFMVYLQKENIIDESGMPKERFSAEFPKEGPSILRIQQVVRGDSAAYFCASSPDRELPDTQYFGPGTRLTVL.

The chain has TRBV18 and TRBJ1-1; D gene unclear. Germline assignment: CDR1 KGHSH and CDR2 LQKENI. Trimming pared 2 bases from V and 4 bases from J, leaving 14 bases between. The CDR3 contains 15 residues. CDR3 residues: CASSPISGSATEAFF. The CDR3 nucleotides read TGTGCCAGCTCACCAATTTCAGGTAGTGCCACTGAAGCTTTCTTT.

The CDR3 region has the DNA TGTGCCTGGAGTTCAGGGGGTCGGCCCCAGCATTTT. Residues: CAWSSGGRPQHF. The chain couples TRBV30 to TRBJ1-5; 7 positions match TRBD1. V lost 2 bases, J lost 9 bases, and 4 bases stayed unmatched. CDR1 is GTSNPN, CDR2 SVGIG, per germline (reference sequence). This CDR3 comprises 12 residues.

The rearrangement uses TRBV5-1 and TRBJ2-3, with 7 bases aligning to TRBD1. Trimming removed 3 bases from V and 0 bases from J; junction bases left unmatched: 7. Per the germline V gene, CDR1 is SGHRS and CDR2 is YFSETQ. The CDR3 runs to 16 residues. Here the CDR3 DNA reads TGCGCCAGCAGCTATCCCGGGGACAGAAGCACAGATACGCAGTATTTT. Protein: CASSYPGDRSTDTQYF. The whole variable domain, remainder taken from reference TRBV5-1 and TRBJ2-3, is KAGVTQTPRYLIKTRGQQVTLSCSPISGHRSVSWYQQTPGQGLQFLFEYFSETQRNKGNFPGRFSGRQFSNSRSEMNVSTLELGDSALYLCASSYPGDRSTDTQYFGPGTRLTVL.

The chain is built from TRBV6-6 and TRBJ1-5; weak D call: TRBD1 (6 bases). The germline V gene encodes CDR1 MNHNY and CDR2 SVGAGI (reference sequence). V was shortened by 6 bases and J by 2 bases, with 14 bases between the two germline ends. CDR3 size: 15 residues. The CDR3, as DNA: TGTGCCAGCAGGCCCGGGGGACACCGCAATCAGCCCCAGCATTTT. This encodes CASRPGGHRNQPQHF.

V is TRBV10-3 and J is TRBJ1-2; 7 bases align to TRBD1. CDR1 ENHRY and CDR2 SYGVKD come from the germline V gene. This CDR3 comprises 13 residues. The V and J ends lost 2 bases and 6 bases, in that order; junction bases with no gene match: 3. The CDR3: CAISEEQGNGYTF. CDR3 nucleotide sequence: TGTGCCATCAGTGAGGAACAGGGGAATGGCTACACCTTC.

This clone was recorded once. The chain uses TRBV18 and TRBJ1-4, with D perhaps TRBD1 (6 bases). Trimming pared 2 bases from V and 2 bases from J, leaving 9 bases between. The CDR3 consists of 15 residues. CDR1 and CDR2 from the germline V gene are KGHSH and LQKENI. The chain's CDR3 is CASSPKTGTNEKLFF. The CDR3 DNA follows: TGTGCCAGCTCACCAAAGACAGGCACTAATGAAAAACTGTTTTTT.

The genes are TRBV9 and TRBJ2-3, with D possibly matching TRBD1 (5 bases). Looked up from germline, CDR1 is SGDLS and CDR2 is YYNGEE. V was cut by 4 bases and J by 3 bases, with 15 bases left in between. There are 15 residues in the CDR3. CDR3 coding DNA: TGTGCCAGCAGCAAACAGGAACTCCAGACAGATACGCAGTATTTT. Its protein is CASSKQELQTDTQYF.